These 29 T cell receptor beta chains were all obtained from the same sample, sequenced in a study of T cell repertoires in cytomegalovirus infection. MiXCR, run by TCRdb on the reads, gives a single entry per CDR3 protein. Among 150,000 to 200,000 distinct CDR3 sequences listed, under 15% were seen once. Sequencing used PBMCs. Every receptor here comes from a human donor in good health (CMV status not recorded). Some clones in this sample may be carry-over from other donors' samples.

This clonotype came up a few times. The rearrangement joins TRBV5-1 to TRBJ2-2; D might be TRBD1 (6 bases). The CDR3 length is 13 residues. Germline V CDR1 and CDR2: SGHRS, YFSETQ. The germline V and J ends were trimmed by 2 bases and 7 bases, with 9 bases remaining between them. The chain's CDR3 is CASSFQGSGELFF. The CDR3 DNA follows: TGCGCCAGCAGCTTCCAGGGGAGCGGGGAGCTGTTTTTT.

This clonotype has ten or more counts. The chain employs TRBV7-2 and TRBJ2-5, with D perhaps TRBD1 or TRBD2 (5 bases each). This CDR3 has 13 residues. The germline V gene encodes CDR1 SGHTA and CDR2 FQGNSA. Trimming took off 3 bases at V and 5 bases at J, with 10 bases between the two ends. The CDR3 region is CASSFREMETQYF. The CDR3 coding sequence is TGTGCCAGCAGCTTCAGGGAGATGGAGACCCAGTACTTC.

This clonotype came up many times. The V gene is TRBV7-2, the J gene TRBJ1-5; D gene ambiguous. Germline V gene data show CDR1 as SGHTA and CDR2 as FQGNSA. Trimming removed 5 bases at V and 2 bases at J, with 13 bases between. The CDR3 contains 15 residues. CDR3: CASSRDVTRNQPQHF. In nucleotides, the CDR3 is TGTGCCAGCAGCAGAGACGTTACTCGCAATCAGCCCCAGCATTTT.

This clonotype has at least ten counts. The rearrangement links TRBV7-2 to TRBJ2-1; D unresolved. Germline V gene sequence: CDR1 SGHTA, CDR2 FQGNSA. CDR3 length: 13 residues. Trimming removed 1 base at V and 7 bases at J, with 8 bases between. CDR3 nucleotide sequence: TGTGCCAGCAGCTTAGGTTGGGTGAATGAGCAGTTCTTC. Translated: CASSLGWVNEQFF. The full variable domain, completed using reference TRBV7-2 and TRBJ2-1, is GAGVSQSPSNKVTEKGKDVELRCDPISGHTALYWYRQSLGQGLEFLIYFQGNSAPDKSGLPSDRFSAERTGGSVSTLTIQRTQQEDSAVYLCASSLGWVNEQFFGPGTRLTVL.

Ten or more counts support this clonotype. This rearrangement joins TRBV28 to TRBJ2-3; 10 bases agree with TRBD2. The CDR3 has 13 residues. Germline V CDR1 and CDR2: MDHEN, SYDVKM. J lost 12 bases, V lost 5 bases, and 8 bases had no gene match. The CDR3 reads CASSLPSGSHQYF. The CDR3 nucleotides read TGTGCCAGCAGTCTCCCTAGCGGGAGCCACCAGTATTTT.

The chain is built from TRBV27 and TRBJ1-2; 8 bases map to TRBD1. This CDR3 is built from 13 residues. Looked up from germline, CDR1 is MNHEY and CDR2 is SMNVEV (reference sequence). The V gene end was trimmed by 8 bases and the J gene end by 4 bases; junction bases not matched to a gene: 6. The CDR3 loop is CASGGQGLYGYTF. The CDR3 DNA sequence: TGTGCCAGCGGCGGACAGGGTCTCTATGGCTACACCTTC.

This clonotype was seen repeatedly, ten times or more. The gene calls are TRBV28 and TRBJ2-5; 13 positions match TRBD2. CDR3 length: 17 amino acids. With 4 bases clipped from V and 6 bases from J, the junction kept 11 bases outside the gene matches. Germline V CDR1 and CDR2: MDHEN, SYDVKM. The CDR3 loop is CASSSLLAGGPGKTQYF. In DNA form, the CDR3 reads TGTGCCAGCAGTTCCTTACTAGCGGGAGGGCCTGGGAAGACCCAGTACTTC.

This clonotype occurred a few times. The chain employs TRBV5-5 and TRBJ1-1; D call uncertain. The CDR3 has 15 amino acids. The germline gives CDR1 SGHKS, CDR2 YYEKEE (reference sequence). V shed 2 bases and J shed 2 bases, with 13 bases lying between them. The CDR3 DNA reads as TGTGCCAGCAGCTTTGGCAGTCTTATTAACACTGAAGCTTTCTTT. Protein product: CASSFGSLINTEAFF.

In its sample, this clonotype was seen a few times. J is TRBJ2-1 and V is TRBV3-1, with unresolved D. V lost 3 bases to trimming and J lost 7 bases, with 16 bases between them. The germline CDR1 and CDR2 sequences are LGHDT and YNNKEL (reference sequence). This CDR3 contains 15 residues. The CDR3 loop reads CASSHPGVSGNEQFF. The CDR3 DNA reads as TGTGCCAGCAGCCACCCTGGGGTCTCTGGGAATGAGCAGTTCTTC.

This clonotype was picked up many times. The V gene is TRBV4-2, the J gene TRBJ1-5; the match to TRBD1 covers 9 bases. V gave up 1 base and J gave up 5 bases; unmatched junction bases: 3. This CDR3 has 15 residues. Per the germline V gene, CDR1 is LGHNA and CDR2 is YNFKEQ. The CDR3: CASSQGGQGHQPQHF. The CDR3 DNA follows: TGTGCCAGCAGCCAAGGGGGACAGGGTCATCAGCCCCAGCATTTT.

This sequence joins TRBV4-3 and TRBJ2-2; D call uncertain. V lost 0 bases and J lost 0, with 5 bases in between. CDR3 length: 15 residues. The V gene's germline CDR1 is LGHNA and CDR2 YSLEER. CDR3 nucleotide sequence: TGCGCCAGCAGCCAAGAGGCTTCGAACACCGGGGAGCTGTTTTTT. Protein product: CASSQEASNTGELFF.

This clonotype was recorded at least ten times. V is TRBV7-6 and J is TRBJ2-7, with a weak D call TRBD2 (5 bases). Trimming pared 7 bases from V and 1 base from J, leaving 11 bases between. The germline gives CDR1 SGHVS, CDR2 FNYEAQ. This CDR3 comprises 13 residues. The chain's CDR3 is CASTGPGSYEQYF. CDR3 in DNA: TGTGCCAGCACCGGGCCGGGGTCCTACGAGCAGTACTTC.

This clonotype was observed at least ten times. This rearrangement joins TRBV7-8 to TRBJ1-5; TRBD1 might be the D (5 bases). The CDR3 length is 16 residues. V lost 1 base, J lost 1 base, and 11 bases lay in between. Per the germline V gene, CDR1 is SGHVS and CDR2 is FQNEAQ. This CDR3 is CASSLETVWSNQPQHF. In nucleotides, the CDR3 is TGTGCCAGCAGCTTAGAGACAGTGTGGAGCAATCAGCCCCAGCATTTT.

This clonotype has ten or more counts. The chain has TRBV28 and TRBJ2-7; D gene ambiguous. Germline CDR1 reads MDHEN; CDR2 reads SYDVKM. V lost 1 base and J 3 bases, leaving 13 bases between the germline ends. This CDR3 has 15 residues. DNA of the CDR3: TGTGCCAGCAGTTTATCAGGAGACACTTTCTACGAGCAGTACTTC. Amino acid sequence: CASSLSGDTFYEQYF.

The chain has TRBV7-7 and TRBJ2-2; D remains ambiguous. Germline assignment: CDR1 SSHAT and CDR2 FNYEAQ (reference sequence). This CDR3 has 13 residues. V lost 1 base, J lost 6 bases, and 6 bases lay in between. The CDR3 is CASSLERAGELFF. For the CDR3, the DNA is TGTGCCAGCAGCTTAGAAAGGGCCGGGGAGCTGTTTTTT.

This clonotype was counted between two and nine times. The V call is TRBV19, the J call TRBJ1-5; TRBD1 might be the D (6 bases). The germline V gene encodes CDR1 LNHDA and CDR2 SQIVND (reference sequence). The V end lost 3 bases, the J end lost 3 bases, and 9 bases lay between the germline ends. This CDR3 contains 14 residues. This chain's CDR3 is CASSIPGANQPQHF. In DNA, the CDR3 is TGTGCCAGTAGTATCCCGGGGGCCAATCAGCCCCAGCATTTT.

CDR3: CASTTSGNTEAFF. CDR3 nucleotide sequence: TGTGCCAGTACCACCTCAGGGAACACTGAAGCTTTCTTT. The J gene is TRBJ1-1, the V gene TRBV19; no clear D. The CDR3 is 13 residues long. Germline V gene data show CDR1 as LNHDA and CDR2 as SQIVND (reference sequence). Trimming shortened V by 7 bases and J by 1 base, and 10 bases separated the two germline ends.

In this sample, this clonotype turned up many times. The rearrangement joins TRBV20-1 to TRBJ2-1; D not certain. V lost 6 bases and J 0 bases, leaving 3 bases between the germline ends. CDR3 size: 11 residues. CDR1 is DFQATT, CDR2 SNEGSKA, per germline (reference sequence). The CDR3 loop is CSARSYNEQFF. DNA of the CDR3: TGCAGTGCCCGCTCCTACAATGAGCAGTTCTTC.

At least ten counts were recorded for this clonotype. The chain recombines TRBV4-2 with TRBJ1-6; D is uncertain. The CDR3 sequence is 16 residues long. Trimming removed 0 bases from V and 7 bases from J, with 13 bases in between. The germline V gene has CDR1 LGHNA and CDR2 YNFKEQ. The CDR3 reads CASSQESATANSPLHF. CDR3 DNA sequence: TGTGCCAGCAGCCAAGAATCGGCAACTGCCAATTCACCCCTCCACTTT.

Many counts were recorded for this clonotype. The chain combines TRBV19 with TRBJ2-1; 8 bases fit TRBD2. The CDR3 totals 15 residues. The junction had 8 bases not matched to a gene; V was cut back by 7 bases and J by 3 bases. Germline V gene sequence: CDR1 LNHDA, CDR2 SQIVND (reference sequence). The CDR3 is CASTLSGASYNEQFF. CDR3 in DNA: TGTGCCAGTACCCTTAGCGGGGCCAGCTACAATGAGCAGTTCTTC.

This clonotype has a handful of counts. This chain links TRBV14 with TRBJ2-2; D is possibly TRBD2 (6 bases). Trimming took off 3 bases at V and 4 bases at J, with 12 bases between the two ends. The germline V gene has CDR1 SGHDN and CDR2 FVKESK. CDR3 length: 15 amino acids. Here the CDR3 DNA reads TGTGCCAGCAGCCACAGATTAGCGGCCACCGGGGAGCTGTTTTTT. Translation gives CASSHRLAATGELFF.

The chain couples TRBV27 to TRBJ2-7; D unclear. The ends were cut back, 2 bases at V and 7 bases at J, with 3 bases in the middle. The CDR3 consists of 10 residues. Germline lookup yields CDR1 MNHEY and CDR2 SMNVEV (reference sequence). CDR3 amino acids: CASSLGEQYF. For the CDR3, the DNA is TGTGCCAGCAGTTTAGGAGAGCAGTACTTC.

The chain uses TRBV11-3 and TRBJ1-1; D gene uncertain. The V gene lost 6 bases and the J gene lost 5 bases, with 13 bases spanning the gap. CDR3 length: 13 residues. Germline assignment: CDR1 SGHNT and CDR2 YENEEA. CDR3 nucleotides: TGTGCCAGCAGTCATAACTTGGATACTGAAGCTTTCTTT. This encodes CASSHNLDTEAFF.

The table lists this clonotype with many counts. V and J are TRBV7-6 and TRBJ2-5; D unresolved. V dropped 4 bases and J dropped 3 bases, with 6 bases sitting between them. The germline gives CDR1 SGHVS, CDR2 FNYEAQ. CDR3 length: 12 amino acids. The CDR3 loop is CASSYTEETQYF. The DNA for the CDR3 is TGTGCCAGCAGCTACACGGAAGAGACCCAGTACTTC.

The rearrangement uses TRBV20-1 and TRBJ2-5; D unclear. Germline V lookup: CDR1 DFQATT, CDR2 SNEGSKA (reference sequence). The CDR3 length is 13 residues. CDR3 nucleotides: TGCCTCCCTTCTTCGCAGAACCAAGAGACCCAGTACTTC. This codes for CLPSSQNQETQYF.

This clonotype has just a few counts. The J gene is TRBJ1-1, the V gene TRBV20-1, with TRBD1 as a possible D gene (5 bases). CDR1 is DFQATT and CDR2 is SNEGSKA in the germline V gene (reference sequence). The CDR3 loop spans 12 amino acids. Trimming stripped 5 bases from V and 1 base from J, with 8 bases between. DNA for the CDR3: TGCAGTGCTCTTGGGGCGAACACTGAAGCTTTCTTT. This codes for CSALGANTEAFF.

This clonotype was seen at least ten times. This rearrangement joins TRBV7-2 to TRBJ1-2, with 9 bases identical to TRBD1. Germline values: CDR1 SGHTA, CDR2 FQGNSA. The CDR3 has 12 residues. Germline trimming cut 7 bases from V and 5 bases from J; bases unmatched to any gene: 2. CDR3 DNA: TGTGCCAGCACGGGACAGGGATATGGCTACACCTTC. It is translated as CASTGQGYGYTF.

Turning to this clonotype: A junction end diverges from the germline sequence, so it may reflect a read error. The chain uses TRBV15 and TRBJ2-3; D unresolved. The CDR3 has 14 residues. Looked up from germline, CDR1 is LNHNV and CDR2 is YYDKDF (reference sequence). This chain's CDR3 is CATSRPYSTDRQYF. CDR3 DNA sequence: TGTGCCACCAGCAGACCCTATAGCACAGATAGGCAGTATTTT.

Many counts were recorded for this clonotype. The rearrangement links TRBV7-9 to TRBJ2-6; D remains unclear. The CDR3 is 14 amino acids. Germline V CDR1 and CDR2: SEHNR, FQNEAQ (reference sequence). Trimming left V 6 bases short and J 0 bases short, with 6 bases between. This CDR3 is CASRGSSGANVLTF. CDR3 in DNA: TGTGCCAGCAGGGGCTCCTCTGGGGCCAACGTCCTGACTTTC. The complete variable domain, with remaining parts taken from reference TRBV7-9 and TRBJ2-6, reads DTGVSQNPRHKITKRGQNVTFRCDPISEHNRLYWYRQTLGQGPEFLTYFQNEAQLEKSRLLSDRFSAERPKGSFSTLEIQRTEQGDSAMYLCASRGSSGANVLTFGAGSRLTVL.